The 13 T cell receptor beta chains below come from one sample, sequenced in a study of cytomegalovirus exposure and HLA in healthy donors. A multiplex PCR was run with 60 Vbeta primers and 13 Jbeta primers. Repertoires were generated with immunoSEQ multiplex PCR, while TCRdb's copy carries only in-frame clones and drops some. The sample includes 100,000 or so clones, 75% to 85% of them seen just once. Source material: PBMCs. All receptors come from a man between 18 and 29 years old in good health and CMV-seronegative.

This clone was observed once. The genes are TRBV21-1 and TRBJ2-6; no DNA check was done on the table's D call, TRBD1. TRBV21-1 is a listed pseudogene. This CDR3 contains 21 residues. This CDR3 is CASSKGGCRDRGSSGANVLTF. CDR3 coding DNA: TGTGCCAGCAGCAAAGGGGGTTGTAGGGACAGGGGGAGCTCTGGGGCCAACGTCCTGACTTTC.

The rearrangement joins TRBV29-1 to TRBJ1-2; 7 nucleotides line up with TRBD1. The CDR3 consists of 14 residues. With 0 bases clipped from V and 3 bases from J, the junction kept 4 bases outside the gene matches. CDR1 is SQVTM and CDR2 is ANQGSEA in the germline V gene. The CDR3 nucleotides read TGCAGCGTTGAAGATCTGGACAGGTACTATGGCTACACCTTC. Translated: CSVEDLDRYYGYTF.

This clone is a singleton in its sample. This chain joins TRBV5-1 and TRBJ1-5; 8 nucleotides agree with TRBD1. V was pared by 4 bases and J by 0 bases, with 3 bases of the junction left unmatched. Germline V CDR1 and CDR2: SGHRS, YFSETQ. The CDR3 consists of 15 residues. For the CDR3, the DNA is TGCGCCAGCAGCCCGACAGGGGCTAGCAATCAGCCCCAGCATTTT. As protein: CASSPTGASNQPQHF.

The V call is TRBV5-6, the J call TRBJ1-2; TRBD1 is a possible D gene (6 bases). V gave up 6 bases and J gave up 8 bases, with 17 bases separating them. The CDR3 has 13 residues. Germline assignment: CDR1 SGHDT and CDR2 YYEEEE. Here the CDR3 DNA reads TGTGCCAGCACCCGGGGGGGGCTGGGGGGCTACACCTTC. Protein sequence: CASTRGGLGGYTF.

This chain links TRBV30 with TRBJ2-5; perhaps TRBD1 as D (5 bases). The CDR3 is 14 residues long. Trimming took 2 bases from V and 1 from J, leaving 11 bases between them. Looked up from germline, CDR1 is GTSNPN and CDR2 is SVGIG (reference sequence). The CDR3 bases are TGTGCCTGGAGTATTAGACAGCCCCAAGAGACCCAGTACTTC. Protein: CAWSIRQPQETQYF.

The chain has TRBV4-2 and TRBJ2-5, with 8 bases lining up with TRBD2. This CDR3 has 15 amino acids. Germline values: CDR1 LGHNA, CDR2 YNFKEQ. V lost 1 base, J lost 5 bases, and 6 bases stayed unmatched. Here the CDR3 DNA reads TGTGCCAGCAGCCAAGGACGGGGGGGCCGCGAGACCCAGTACTTC. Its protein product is CASSQGRGGRETQYF.

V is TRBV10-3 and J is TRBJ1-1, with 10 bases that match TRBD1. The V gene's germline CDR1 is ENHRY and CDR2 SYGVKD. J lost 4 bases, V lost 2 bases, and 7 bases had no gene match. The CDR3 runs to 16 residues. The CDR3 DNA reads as TGTGCCATCAGTGAGCCGACAGGGGGCAGGAGCACTGAAGCTTTCTTT. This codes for CAISEPTGGRSTEAFF.

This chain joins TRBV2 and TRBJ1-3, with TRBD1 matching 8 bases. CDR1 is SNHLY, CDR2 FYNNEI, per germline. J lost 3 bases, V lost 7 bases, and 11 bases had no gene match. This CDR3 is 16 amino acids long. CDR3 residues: CASTGQQGTGGNTIYF. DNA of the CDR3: TGTGCCAGCACTGGACAACAGGGGACAGGTGGAAACACCATATATTTT. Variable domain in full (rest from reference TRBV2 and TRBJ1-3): EPEVTQTPSHQVTQMGQEVILRCVPISNHLYFYWYRQILGQKVEFLVSFYNNEISEKSEIFDDQFSVERPDGSNFTLKIRSTKLEDSAMYFCASTGQQGTGGNTIYFGEGSWLTVV.

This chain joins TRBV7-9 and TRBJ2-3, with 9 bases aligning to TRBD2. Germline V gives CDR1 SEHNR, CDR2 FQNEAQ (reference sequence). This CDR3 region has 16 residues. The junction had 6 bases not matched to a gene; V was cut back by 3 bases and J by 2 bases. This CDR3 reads CASSFVAGGSTDTQYF. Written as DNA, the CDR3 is TGTGCCAGCAGCTTCGTGGCGGGGGGGTCCACAGATACGCAGTATTTT.

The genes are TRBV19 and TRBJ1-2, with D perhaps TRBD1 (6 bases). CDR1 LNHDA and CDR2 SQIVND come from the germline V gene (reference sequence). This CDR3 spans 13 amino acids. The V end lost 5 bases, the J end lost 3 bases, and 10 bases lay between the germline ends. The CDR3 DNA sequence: TGTGCCAGTAGTTCAGGGGCAGACTATGGCTACACCTTC. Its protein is CASSSGADYGYTF.

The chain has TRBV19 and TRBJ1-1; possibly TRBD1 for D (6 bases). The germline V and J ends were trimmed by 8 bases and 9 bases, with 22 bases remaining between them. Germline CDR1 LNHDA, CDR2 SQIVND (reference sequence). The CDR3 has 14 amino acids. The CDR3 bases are TGTGCCAGTCGGCAGGGCAGGGGCCTTACCCAAGCTTTCTTT. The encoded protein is CASRQGRGLTQAFF.

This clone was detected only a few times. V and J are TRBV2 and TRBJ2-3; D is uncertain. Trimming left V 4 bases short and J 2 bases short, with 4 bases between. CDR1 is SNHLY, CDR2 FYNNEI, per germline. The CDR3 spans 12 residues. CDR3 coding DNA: TGTGCCAGCAGTGGAGACACAGATACGCAGTATTTT. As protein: CASSGDTDTQYF.

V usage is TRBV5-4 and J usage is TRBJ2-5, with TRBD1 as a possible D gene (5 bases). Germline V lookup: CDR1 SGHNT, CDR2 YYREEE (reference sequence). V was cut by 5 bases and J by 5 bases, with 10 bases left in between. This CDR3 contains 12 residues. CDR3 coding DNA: TGTGCCAGCAGTCGGGCAGGGGAGACCCAGTACTTC. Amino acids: CASSRAGETQYF.